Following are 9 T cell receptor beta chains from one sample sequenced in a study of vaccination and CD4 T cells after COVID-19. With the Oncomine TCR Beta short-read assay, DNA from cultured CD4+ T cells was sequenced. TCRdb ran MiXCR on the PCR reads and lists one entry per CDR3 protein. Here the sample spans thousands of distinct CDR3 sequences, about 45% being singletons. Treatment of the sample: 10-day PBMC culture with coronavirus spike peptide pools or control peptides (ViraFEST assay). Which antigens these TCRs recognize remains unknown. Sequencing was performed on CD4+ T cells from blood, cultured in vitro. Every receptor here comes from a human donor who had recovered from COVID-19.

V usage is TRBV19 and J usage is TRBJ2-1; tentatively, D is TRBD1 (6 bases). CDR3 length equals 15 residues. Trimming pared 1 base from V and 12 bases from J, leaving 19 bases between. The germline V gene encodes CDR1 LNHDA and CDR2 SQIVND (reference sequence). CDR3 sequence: CASSIGYRAPKGQFF. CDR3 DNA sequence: TGTGCCAGTAGTATAGGGTACAGGGCACCAAAGGGGCAGTTCTTC.

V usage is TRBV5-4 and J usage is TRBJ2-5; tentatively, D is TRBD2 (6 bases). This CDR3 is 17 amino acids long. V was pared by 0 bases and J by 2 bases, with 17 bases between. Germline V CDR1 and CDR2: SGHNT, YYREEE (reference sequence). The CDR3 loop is CASSLAFQAGGQETQYF. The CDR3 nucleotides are TGTGCCAGCAGCTTGGCCTTCCAGGCTGGGGGGCAAGAGACCCAGTACTTC.

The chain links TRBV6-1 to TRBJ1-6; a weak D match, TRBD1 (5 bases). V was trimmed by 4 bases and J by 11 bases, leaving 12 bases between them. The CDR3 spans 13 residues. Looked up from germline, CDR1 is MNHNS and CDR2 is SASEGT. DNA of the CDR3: TGTGCCAGCAGTGTCCTGGGGCGTCCACCCCTCCACTTT. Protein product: CASSVLGRPPLHF.

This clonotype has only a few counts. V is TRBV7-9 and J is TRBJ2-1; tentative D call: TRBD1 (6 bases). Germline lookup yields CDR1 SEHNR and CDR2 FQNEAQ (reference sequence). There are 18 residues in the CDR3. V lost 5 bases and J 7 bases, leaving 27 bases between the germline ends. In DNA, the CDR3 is TGTGCCAGCAGCCCACGCCCTTCCCCCGGCAGGGGCCGTAATGAGCAGTTCTTC. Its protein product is CASSPRPSPGRGRNEQFF.

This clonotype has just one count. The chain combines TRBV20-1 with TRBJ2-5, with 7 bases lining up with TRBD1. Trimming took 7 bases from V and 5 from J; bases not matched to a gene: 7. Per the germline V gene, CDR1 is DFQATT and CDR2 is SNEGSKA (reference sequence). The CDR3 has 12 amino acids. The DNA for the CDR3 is TGCAGTGGCAGGCTACAGGGGGAGACCCAGTACTTC. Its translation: CSGRLQGETQYF.

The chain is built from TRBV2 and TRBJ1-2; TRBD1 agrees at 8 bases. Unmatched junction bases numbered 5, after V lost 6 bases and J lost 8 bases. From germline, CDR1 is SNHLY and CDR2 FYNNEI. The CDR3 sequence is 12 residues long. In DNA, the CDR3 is TGTGCCAGCAGCGGACAGGGAACGGGCTACACCTTC. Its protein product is CASSGQGTGYTF.

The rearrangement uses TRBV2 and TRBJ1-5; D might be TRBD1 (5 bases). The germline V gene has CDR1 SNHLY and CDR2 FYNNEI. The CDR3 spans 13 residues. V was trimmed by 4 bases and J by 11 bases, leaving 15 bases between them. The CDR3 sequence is CASSGDSLGAQHF. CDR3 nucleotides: TGTGCCAGCAGTGGAGACAGTCTAGGGGCCCAGCATTTT.

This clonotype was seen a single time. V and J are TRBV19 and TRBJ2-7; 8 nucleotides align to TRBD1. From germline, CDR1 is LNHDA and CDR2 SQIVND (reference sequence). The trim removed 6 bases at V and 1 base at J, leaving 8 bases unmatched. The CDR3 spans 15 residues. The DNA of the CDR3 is TGTGCCAGTAGGGCTACAGGGGGGAAGTCCTACGAGCAGTACTTC. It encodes CASRATGGKSYEQYF.

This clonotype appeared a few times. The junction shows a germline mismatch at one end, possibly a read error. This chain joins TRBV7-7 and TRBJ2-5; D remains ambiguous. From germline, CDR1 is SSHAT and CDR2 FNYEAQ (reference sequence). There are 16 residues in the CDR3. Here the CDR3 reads CASSLGRTLRQETQYF. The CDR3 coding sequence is TGTGCTAGCAGCTTAGGACGTACATTGAGACAAGAGACCCAGTACTTC.